This is a list of T cell receptor beta chains from one sample in a study of T cell changes during pregnancy in multiple sclerosis. Assay used: immunoSEQ multiplex PCR; TCRdb lists only in-frame clones, some missing. Among roughly 23,000 clones, about 89% were seen once, and the ten largest hold about 7%. Sequenced material: CD8+ T cells from peripheral blood mononuclear cells, taken in the first trimester of pregnancy. These receptors were collected from a female donor with multiple sclerosis, enrolled in a pregnancy study. CDR3s include the opening cysteine and the closing phenylalanine or tryptophan. The order of the fields is CDR3 length, clone size, D gene, J gene, V gene, CDR3 protein, CDR3 DNA. A D gene is named only where the DNA matches it firmly. Size is omitted from some rows. Given values are once, few, many or a class for expanded clones.

len: 15; abundance: .; d_gene: TRBD2; j_gene: TRBJ2-7; v_gene: TRBV13; CDR3aa: CASSLISGVTYEQYF; CDR3nt: TGTGCCAGCAGCTTAATCAGCGGGGTTACCTACGAGCAGTACTTC
len: 15; abundance: .; d_gene: .; j_gene: TRBJ1-4; v_gene: TRBV18; CDR3aa: CASSLRTAINEKLFF; CDR3nt: TGTGCCAGCTCACTGCGGACAGCTATAAATGAAAAACTGTTTTTT
len: 14; abundance: .; d_gene: .; j_gene: TRBJ2-7; v_gene: TRBV7-9; CDR3aa: CASSLSTSPNEQYF; CDR3nt: TGTGCCAGCAGCTTGAGCACTTCCCCTAACGAGCAGTACTTC
len: 14; abundance: .; d_gene: .; j_gene: TRBJ2-2; v_gene: TRBV4-3; CDR3aa: CASSQGYNTGELFF; CDR3nt: TGCGCCAGCAGCCAAGGCTACAACACCGGGGAGCTGTTTTTT
len: 15; abundance: .; d_gene: TRBD2; j_gene: TRBJ2-5; v_gene: TRBV7-3; CDR3aa: CASSLGLAGQETQYF; CDR3nt: TGTGCCAGCAGCTTAGGACTAGCGGGCCAAGAGACCCAGTACTTC
len: 18; abundance: .; d_gene: TRBD2; j_gene: TRBJ2-1; v_gene: TRBV2; CDR3aa: CASSHPGLAGVSWNEQFF; CDR3nt: TGTGCCAGCAGCCACCCGGGACTAGCGGGAGTTTCGTGGAATGAGCAGTTCTTC
len: 15; abundance: .; d_gene: TRBD2; j_gene: TRBJ2-1; v_gene: TRBV6-4; CDR3aa: CASSFSGSSYNEQFF; CDR3nt: TGTGCCAGCAGTTTTAGCGGGAGCTCCTACAATGAGCAGTTCTTC
len: 15; abundance: .; d_gene: .; j_gene: TRBJ2-3; v_gene: TRBV7-2; CDR3aa: CASSLDSQATDTQYF; CDR3nt: TGTGCCAGCAGCTTAGATTCACAGGCCACAGATACGCAGTATTTT
len: 15; abundance: .; d_gene: TRBD2; j_gene: TRBJ2-1; v_gene: TRBV11-3; CDR3aa: CASSFTSGSGDEQFF; CDR3nt: TGTGCCAGCAGCTTTACTAGCGGCAGCGGGGATGAGCAGTTCTTC
len: 19; abundance: .; d_gene: TRBD2; j_gene: TRBJ2-4; v_gene: TRBV7-2; CDR3aa: CASSSRGLAEKGSENIQYF; CDR3nt: TGTGCCAGCAGCTCCAGAGGGCTAGCGGAAAAGGGAAGCGAAAACATTCAGTACTTC
len: 14; abundance: medium-sized; d_gene: .; j_gene: TRBJ2-3; v_gene: TRBV6-4; CDR3aa: CASSGGTSTDTQYF; CDR3nt: TGTGCCAGCAGCGGTGGAACTAGCACCGATACGCAGTATTTT
len: 14; abundance: .; d_gene: .; j_gene: TRBJ1-5; v_gene: TRBV19; CDR3aa: CASSIGRAGQPQHF; CDR3nt: TGTGCCAGTAGTATTGGCAGGGCTGGTCAGCCCCAGCATTTT
len: 13; abundance: .; d_gene: .; j_gene: TRBJ2-7; v_gene: TRBV27; CDR3aa: CASSLGMLYEQYF; CDR3nt: TGTGCCAGCAGTTTGGGCATGCTATACGAGCAGTACTTC
len: 13; abundance: .; d_gene: .; j_gene: TRBJ2-1; v_gene: TRBV29-1; CDR3aa: CSVVGPSKNEQFF; CDR3nt: TGCAGCGTTGTGGGCCCTTCGAAGAATGAGCAGTTCTTC
len: 15; abundance: .; d_gene: .; j_gene: TRBJ2-1; v_gene: TRBV12-5; CDR3aa: CASGLGGFSYNEQFF; CDR3nt: TGTGCTAGTGGTTTAGGCGGGTTCTCCTACAATGAGCAGTTCTTC
len: 15; abundance: .; d_gene: TRBD1; j_gene: TRBJ1-1; v_gene: TRBV4-2; CDR3aa: CASSPGDRVNTEAFF; CDR3nt: TGTGCCAGCAGCCCAGGGGACAGGGTCAACACTGAAGCTTTCTTT
len: 15; abundance: .; d_gene: .; j_gene: TRBJ2-2; v_gene: TRBV4-2; CDR3aa: CASSQDAEFTGELFF; CDR3nt: TGTGCCAGCAGCCAAGATGCAGAATTCACCGGGGAGCTGTTTTTT
len: 16; abundance: .; d_gene: TRBD1; j_gene: TRBJ2-3; v_gene: TRBV9; CDR3aa: CASSVEGTGVYDTQYF; CDR3nt: TGTGCCAGCAGCGTAGAAGGGACAGGGGTTTACGATACGCAGTATTTT
len: 18; abundance: .; d_gene: .; j_gene: TRBJ1-5; v_gene: TRBV23-1; CDR3aa: CASSQSNRADYSNQPQHF; CDR3nt: TGCGCCAGCAGTCAATCAAACAGGGCTGACTATAGCAATCAGCCCCAGCATTTT
len: 12; abundance: .; d_gene: .; j_gene: TRBJ2-1; v_gene: TRBV30; CDR3aa: CAWSSTRDEQFF; CDR3nt: TGTGCCTGGAGTTCGACGCGGGATGAGCAGTTCTTC
len: 17; abundance: .; d_gene: TRBD1; j_gene: TRBJ1-2; v_gene: TRBV7-9; CDR3aa: CASSSHSDREVFYGYTF; CDR3nt: TGTGCCAGCAGCTCACACAGCGACAGGGAGGTTTTCTATGGCTACACCTTC
len: 12; abundance: few; d_gene: .; j_gene: TRBJ1-1; v_gene: TRBV19; CDR3aa: CASTWGHTEAFF; CDR3nt: TGTGCCAGTACGTGGGGCCACACTGAAGCTTTCTTT
len: 13; abundance: .; d_gene: .; j_gene: TRBJ1-5; v_gene: TRBV4-1; CDR3aa: CASSQEANQPQHF; CDR3nt: TGCGCCAGCAGCCAGGAGGCCAATCAGCCCCAGCATTTT